This entry lists 18 T cell receptor beta chains sequenced from one sample in a study of blood T cell repertoires in COVID-19. The table came from immunoSEQ multiplex PCR; TCRdb's copy has only in-frame clones and leaves some out. The sample includes 75,000 to 90,000 clones, under 90% of them seen just once. What was sequenced was peripheral blood. The source is a woman between 35 and 50 years old with active or convalescent COVID-19.

In this sample, this clone turned up once. V is TRBV7-2 and J is TRBJ1-2; the match to TRBD1 covers 8 bases. Trimming at V came to 5 bases and at J to 3 bases, leaving 8 bases not matched to a gene. The germline gives CDR1 SGHTA, CDR2 FQGNSA. The CDR3 covers 15 residues. The CDR3 nucleotides are TGTGCCAGCAGCCGTCGAGACAGGGGCTACTATGGCTACACCTTC. Translation gives CASSRRDRGYYGYTF.

The rearrangement uses TRBV2 and TRBJ1-1; D is ambiguous. This CDR3 spans 14 amino acids. Germline CDR1 is SNHLY and CDR2 is FYNNEI. The V end lost 6 bases, the J end lost 0 bases, and 11 bases lay between the germline ends. The CDR3 loop is CASRGLVLNTEAFF. In DNA, the CDR3 is TGTGCCAGCAGGGGTCTAGTGCTGAACACTGAAGCTTTCTTT.

This chain links TRBV7-2 with TRBJ2-2, with D possibly matching TRBD2 (6 bases). Germline V gives CDR1 SGHTA, CDR2 FQGNSA. The CDR3 runs to 14 residues. V shed 1 base and J shed 5 bases, with 8 bases lying between them. The CDR3 protein is CASSLEGTTGELFF. The CDR3, as DNA: TGTGCCAGCAGCTTAGAGGGGACTACCGGGGAGCTGTTTTTT.

The rearrangement joins TRBV6-2 or TRBV6-3 to TRBJ2-2, with TRBD2 identical over 10 bases. Germline V gene data show CDR1 as MNHEY and CDR2 as SVGEGT. Losses at the gene ends were 5 bases for V and 2 bases for J; bases not matched to a gene: 11. There are 18 residues in the CDR3. The CDR3 spells CASSAIPGLAPNTGELFF. In nucleotides, the CDR3 is TGTGCCAGCAGTGCTATACCGGGACTAGCGCCTAACACCGGGGAGCTGTTTTTT.

V is TRBV28 and J is TRBJ2-1; 9 bases match TRBD2. CDR3 length: 15 amino acids. Germline values: CDR1 MDHEN, CDR2 SYDVKM. After removal of 5 bases from V and 2 bases from J, the junction contained 4 bases not matched to a gene. The chain's CDR3 is CASSPSGIAYNEQFF. In nucleotides, the CDR3 is TGTGCCAGCAGTCCTAGCGGGATCGCCTACAATGAGCAGTTCTTC. Looking up the rest from reference TRBV28 and TRBJ2-1 gives the full variable domain: DVKVTQSSRYLVKRTGEKVFLECVQDMDHENMFWYRQDPGLGLRLIYFSYDVKMKEKGDIPEGYSVSREKKERFSLILESASTNQTSMYLCASSPSGIAYNEQFFGPGTRLTVL.

The chain is built from TRBV18 and TRBJ2-1, with 10 positions matching TRBD2. The CDR3 spans 16 residues. CDR1 and CDR2 from the germline V gene are KGHSH and LQKENI. V lost 4 bases and J lost 4; bases outside the gene matches: 7. The CDR3 DNA sequence: TGTGCCAGCTCACAGGCCCTAGCGGGGGAATACAATGAGCAGTTCTTC. This encodes CASSQALAGEYNEQFF.

V and J are TRBV5-8 and TRBJ2-5; TRBD2 matches 7 bases. In germline, CDR1 is SGHTS, CDR2 YDEGEE. V shed 0 bases and J 1 base; nucleotides not matched to a gene: 12. The length of the CDR3 is 18 residues. CDR3 nucleotide sequence: TGTGCCAGCAGCTTGGGTCTCCGGGGAGGGCTAGCCCAAGAGACCCAGTACTTC. The encoded protein is CASSLGLRGGLAQETQYF.

The chain has TRBV4-2 and TRBJ2-2, with D tentatively TRBD2 (7 bases). The CDR3 loop spans 17 amino acids. CDR1 and CDR2 (germline): LGHNA, YNFKEQ. The V end lost 0 bases, the J end lost 4 bases, and 15 bases lay between the germline ends. Here the CDR3 reads CASSQDIRGAATGELFF. The CDR3 DNA follows: TGTGCCAGCAGCCAAGATATTCGGGGGGCCGCCACCGGGGAGCTGTTTTTT.

This clone was seen a handful of times. This sequence joins TRBV6-5 and TRBJ1-2; tentatively, D is TRBD1 (6 bases). The CDR3 totals 14 residues. Germline V CDR1 and CDR2: MNHEY, SVGAGI. V was shortened by 8 bases and J by 2 bases, with 15 bases between the two germline ends. CDR3 DNA sequence: TGTGCCAGCGGTAGGGGGTGGTCCAACTATGGCTACACCTTC. Translation gives CASGRGWSNYGYTF.

This chain connects TRBV2 to TRBJ1-2; no clear D. CDR1 is SNHLY, CDR2 FYNNEI, per germline. The CDR3 runs 14 residues. V lost 1 base and J lost 8, with 14 bases in between. Written as DNA, the CDR3 is TGTGCCAGCAGTGAAGACGTCGGAATCGGGGGCTACACCTTC. Its protein is CASSEDVGIGGYTF.

The chain combines TRBV28 with TRBJ2-3; D perhaps matches TRBD1 (6 bases). This CDR3 contains 17 residues. Trimming shortened V by 4 bases and J by 5 bases, and 22 bases separated the two germline ends. Germline values: CDR1 MDHEN, CDR2 SYDVKM. The CDR3, as DNA: TGTGCCAGCAGTTCAAGGCAGGGGTTCGGCGGCGTAGATACGCAGTATTTT. Protein: CASSSRQGFGGVDTQYF.

This clone was picked up many times. This chain joins TRBV7-9 and TRBJ2-7, with TRBD1 identical over 10 bases. Trimming at V came to 4 bases and at J to 2 bases, leaving 2 bases not matched to a gene. The CDR3 spans 14 residues. The V gene's germline CDR1 is SEHNR and CDR2 FQNEAQ (reference sequence). The CDR3 region is CASSSGTGAYEQYF. The DNA of the CDR3 is TGTGCCAGCAGCTCCGGGACAGGGGCCTACGAGCAGTACTTC.

The V call is TRBV6-5, the J call TRBJ2-3; TRBD2 agrees at 10 bases. CDR3 length: 14 residues. With V trimmed by 7 bases and J by 4 bases, 5 bases remained unmatched. The germline CDR1 and CDR2 sequences are MNHEY and SVGAGI. CDR3 bases: TGTGCCAGCAATCAGCGGGGGGGCCCAGATACGCAGTATTTT. Its translation is CASNQRGGPDTQYF.

V is TRBV7-9 and J is TRBJ2-3; D remains ambiguous. V dropped 4 bases and J dropped 1 base, with 6 bases sitting between them. CDR3 length: 13 residues. Germline CDR1 is SEHNR and CDR2 is FQNEAQ (reference sequence). The CDR3 region is CASSSVGTDTQYF. The CDR3 nucleotides read TGTGCCAGCAGCTCCGTTGGCACAGATACGCAGTATTTT.

This chain connects TRBV4-2 to TRBJ2-1; 7 nucleotides line up with TRBD2. Losses at the gene ends were 0 bases for V and 1 base for J; bases not matched to a gene: 12. The CDR3 loop spans 19 amino acids. Germline assignment: CDR1 LGHNA and CDR2 YNFKEQ. Here the CDR3 DNA reads TGTGCCAGCAGCCAAGATACTTCAAGGACTAGGGTTTCCTACAATGAGCAGTTCTTC. Translation gives CASSQDTSRTRVSYNEQFF.

This rearrangement joins TRBV7-2 to TRBJ2-3; the D is unclear. The CDR3 has 11 amino acids. V shed 3 bases and J shed 8 bases, with 6 bases lying between them. CDR1 is SGHTA, CDR2 FQGNSA, per germline. The CDR3 coding sequence is TGTGCCAGCAGCTTCTTCGGTACGCAGTATTTT. The encoded protein is CASSFFGTQYF.

The chain combines TRBV28 with TRBJ1-2; possible D gene TRBD1, 5 bases. The CDR3 is 15 amino acids. V lost 2 bases and J lost 8, with 18 bases in between. Germline V gene lookup returns CDR1 MDHEN and CDR2 SYDVKM. CDR3 nucleotide sequence: TGTGCCAGCAGTTTAACCTCCGGGACTCTCGTAGGCTACACCTTC. It translates to CASSLTSGTLVGYTF.

This rearrangement joins TRBV4-3 to TRBJ1-6; D is possibly TRBD1 (5 bases). CDR3 length: 14 residues. Germline CDR1 reads LGHNA; CDR2 reads YSLEER. Trimming cost V 1 base and J 7 bases, with 8 bases left between them. CDR3 nucleotide sequence: TGCGCCAGCAGCCAAGGGGGGGGGAATTCACCCCTCCACTTT. This codes for CASSQGGGNSPLHF.